The text below deals with one TCR beta chain. Its antigen is unknown. Using immunoSEQ multiplex PCR, the repertoire was profiled, and TCRdb retains in-frame clones only, with some absent. The repertoire holds some 17,000 clones, with 80% to 95% as singletons. The V gene's germline CDR1 is MNHEY and CDR2 SMNVEV (reference sequence). V lost 2 bases, J lost 1 base, and 6 bases lay in between. The CDR3 has 13 residues. The data originate from a study of OX40 agonist ivuxolimab in advanced cancers. On the study more broadly: Dose-escalation patients had hepatocellular carcinoma, melanoma, renal cell or head and neck cancer. Points from the study as a whole: Within 6 weeks, CD4+ and CD8+ blood T cells expanded clonally at 0.1 to 3.0 mg/kg. On average, a greater number of expanded clones characterised CD8+ T cells relative to CD4+.

The source is an adult with an advanced solid tumor such as melanoma, head and neck, liver or kidney cancer. The material sequenced was CD4+ or CD8+ T cells sorted from blood, taken in a trial of the OX40 agonist ivuxolimab. This sequence joins TRBV27 and TRBJ2-7, with a tentative D call TRBD1 (6 bases). The CDR3 spells CASSLGTSYEQYF. The CDR3 region has the DNA TGTGCCAGCAGTTTAGGGACATCCTACGAGCAGTACTTC.